This is a list of T cell receptor beta chains from one sample in a study of cytomegalovirus exposure and HLA in healthy donors. Assay: immunoSEQ multiplex PCR; the TCRdb copy retains only in-frame clones and omits some. The table shows about 98,000 clones, with under 75% occurring only once. The specimen was PBMCs. Every receptor here comes from a man aged 45-65 years in good health and CMV-seronegative. CDR3s include the opening cysteine and the closing phenylalanine or tryptophan. Each record gives: CDR3 length, J gene, clone size, V gene, D gene, CDR3 protein, CDR3 DNA. A D gene is named only where the DNA matches it firmly. Clone size is stated in some rows and not others, as once, few, many or a class when expanded.

>16|TRBJ1-4|once|TRBV7-7|TRBD1
CASSFGQGVGGEKLFF
TGTGCTAGCAGCTTTGGGCAGGGGGTCGGGGGTGAAAAACTGTTTTTT
>11|TRBJ2-7|few|TRBV6-1|TRBD1
CASRTGVEQYF
TGTGCCAGCAGGACAGGGGTCGAGCAGTACTTC
>13|TRBJ1-1|few|TRBV19|NA
CASSTYMNTEAFF
TGTGCCAGTAGTACCTATATGAACACTGAAGCTTTCTTT
>15|TRBJ2-1|NA|TRBV18|TRBD1
CASSPGTVRGDEQFF
TGTGCCAGCTCGCCCGGGACAGTTAGAGGGGATGAGCAGTTCTTC
>15|TRBJ1-5|NA|TRBV2|TRBD1
CASSMDRNSNQPQHF
TGTGCCAGCAGCATGGACAGGAATAGCAATCAGCCCCAGCATTTT
>14|TRBJ1-4|few|TRBV9|NA
CASSVGRVQEKLFF
TGTGCCAGCAGCGTAGGCAGGGTACAGGAAAAACTGTTTTTT
>15|TRBJ2-1|NA|TRBV28|TRBD2
CASRGLAGENNEQFF
TGTGCCAGCCGGGGGCTAGCGGGAGAAAACAATGAGCAGTTCTTC
>11|TRBJ2-7|NA|TRBV7-9|NA
CASSLSIEQYF
TGTGCCAGCAGCTTATCTATCGAGCAGTACTTC
>17|TRBJ2-1|NA|TRBV5-8|TRBD2
CASSLGVAGVSYNEQFF
TGTGCCAGCAGCTTGGGGGTAGCGGGGGTCTCCTACAATGAGCAGTTCTTC
>15|TRBJ2-1|NA|TRBV6-4|TRBD1
CASSPGTGSSNEQFF
TGTGCCAGCAGTCCCGGGACAGGTTCGTCGAATGAGCAGTTCTTC
>12|TRBJ1-2|NA|TRBV19|TRBD1
CASWDRNYGYTF
TGTGCCAGTTGGGACAGAAACTATGGCTACACCTTC
>15|TRBJ1-6|NA|TRBV28|TRBD1
CASRTLTGEDSPLHF
TGTGCCAGCAGAACCTTGACAGGGGAGGATTCACCCCTCCACTTT
>12|TRBJ2-1|NA|TRBV4-1|NA
CASRNPYNEQFF
TGCGCCAGCAGAAATCCATACAATGAGCAGTTCTTC
>14|TRBJ1-4|NA|TRBV28|TRBD1
CASYTGGTNEKLFF
TGTGCCAGCTACACAGGGGGTACTAATGAAAAACTGTTTTTT
>15|TRBJ1-5|few|TRBV5-5|NA
CASSTAYGYNQPQHF
TGTGCCAGCAGCACCGCTTACGGGTACAATCAGCCCCAGCATTTT
>11|TRBJ2-1|NA|TRBV6-1|NA
CASTRSREQFF
TGTGCCAGCACTAGAAGTCGGGAGCAGTTCTTC
>15|TRBJ2-3|NA|TRBV19|TRBD1
CASSIGTGSADTQYF
TGTGCCAGTAGTATTGGGACAGGCTCCGCAGATACGCAGTATTTT
>14|TRBJ2-7|NA|TRBV27|TRBD2
CASSLFRTSYEQYF
TGTGCCAGCAGTTTATTCAGGACTAGTTACGAGCAGTACTTC
>15|TRBJ2-7|NA|TRBV11-2|NA
CASSWSRGFGYEQYF
TGTGCCAGCAGCTGGTCCCGGGGGTTCGGATACGAGCAGTACTTC
>12|TRBJ2-7|few|TRBV7-2|NA
CASSSGAYEQYF
TGTGCCAGCAGCTCCGGGGCCTACGAGCAGTACTTC
>16|TRBJ2-7|NA|TRBV27|NA
CASSSGMDRAHYEQYF
TGTGCCAGCAGTAGCGGTATGGACAGAGCCCACTACGAGCAGTACTTC
>15|TRBJ1-6|once|TRBV5-6|TRBD1
CASSSTGGSFPPLHF
TGTGCCAGCAGCTCCACAGGGGGCTCGTTTCCACCCCTCCACTTT
>14|TRBJ2-4|NA|TRBV2|NA
CASDSQGGEGIQYF
TGTGCCAGCGACTCACAGGGAGGGGAGGGCATTCAGTACTTC
>15|TRBJ2-5|once|TRBV10-2|TRBD1
CASRSGQGAFETQYF
TGCGCCAGCAGGTCGGGACAGGGGGCTTTCGAGACCCAGTACTTC
>15|TRBJ1-3|NA|TRBV19|NA
CASSVSGISGNTIYF
TGTGCCAGTAGTGTATCCGGGATCTCTGGAAACACCATATATTTT
>13|TRBJ1-1|NA|TRBV27|TRBD1
CASTQGLGTEAFF
TGTGCCAGTACACAGGGGCTAGGCACTGAAGCTTTCTTT
>15|TRBJ2-1|NA|TRBV5-5|TRBD1
CASSLGQGFYNEQFF
TGTGCCAGCAGCTTAGGACAGGGCTTCTACAATGAGCAGTTCTTC
>20|TRBJ1-4|NA|TRBV9|TRBD1
CASSVSGTVAYQGFNEKLFF
TGTGCCAGCAGCGTATCCGGGACAGTGGCTTATCAGGGGTTTAATGAAAAACTGTTTTTT
>15|TRBJ2-7|once|TRBV5-1|TRBD1
CASSRVTGATYEQYF
TGCGCCAGCAGCCGAGTAACAGGGGCCACCTACGAGCAGTACTTC
>16|TRBJ2-1|NA|TRBV6-1|TRBD2
CASSADGRTSNHEQFF
TGTGCCAGCAGTGCGGACGGGAGGACTAGCAACCATGAGCAGTTCTTC
>14|TRBJ1-2|once|TRBV19|NA
CASSPTTGSYGYTF
TGTGCCAGTAGTCCAACGACAGGTAGCTATGGCTACACCTTC
>13|TRBJ1-6|NA|TRBV27|NA
CASSRGINSPLHF
TGTGCCAGCAGTCGCGGGATTAATTCACCCCTCCACTTT
>16|TRBJ1-1|NA|TRBV27|NA
CASTLTPDSRKAEAFF
TGTGCCAGCACCCTTACTCCGGACAGCAGGAAGGCTGAAGCTTTCTTT
>14|TRBJ1-1|NA|TRBV5-1|NA
CASNPAEWRTEAFF
TGCGCCAGCAATCCCGCGGAATGGAGGACTGAAGCTTTCTTT
>15|TRBJ1-6|NA|TRBV5-4|NA
CASSFLSSYNSPLHF
TGTGCCAGCAGCTTCTTGAGCTCCTATAATTCACCCCTCCACTTT
>15|TRBJ1-3|once|TRBV2|NA
CASSVGAVSGNTIYF
TGTGCCAGCAGTGTGGGGGCGGTCTCTGGAAACACCATATATTTT
>16|TRBJ2-2|NA|TRBV28|NA
CASSLPGGRSTGELFF
TGTGCCAGCAGTCTTCCTGGAGGGCGTTCCACCGGGGAGCTGTTTTTT
>13|TRBJ2-5|NA|TRBV18|NA
CASSSRGGETQYF
TGTGCCAGCTCATCCAGGGGTGGGGAGACCCAGTACTTC
>12|TRBJ2-7|NA|TRBV5-8|NA
CASSFSSYEQYF
TGTGCCAGCAGCTTCAGTTCCTACGAGCAGTACTTC
>14|TRBJ1-2|NA|TRBV30|NA
CAWSRRGGVDGYTF
TGTGCCTGGAGCCGCCGAGGGGGGGTGGATGGCTACACCTTC
>14|TRBJ1-1|NA|TRBV19|NA
CASTPTGRYTEAFF
TGTGCCAGTACGCCTACAGGGCGATACACTGAAGCTTTCTTT
>21|TRBJ2-3|NA|TRBV30|TRBD2
CAWSVRAGTSGRAPHLDTQYF
TGTGCCTGGAGTGTACGGGCCGGGACTAGCGGGAGGGCCCCCCATCTAGATACGCAGTATTTT
>17|TRBJ2-7|NA|TRBV11-2|TRBD2
CASSLSAGGGTAYEQYF
TGTGCCAGCAGCTTATCAGCGGGGGGAGGGACAGCCTACGAGCAGTACTTC
>15|TRBJ1-1|NA|TRBV9|NA
CASSDPHTGNTEAFF
TGTGCCAGCAGCGACCCTCATACAGGGAACACTGAAGCTTTCTTT
>14|TRBJ1-6|NA|TRBV10-1|NA
CASRGSSYNSPLHF
TGCGCCAGCAGGGGGAGCTCCTATAATTCACCCCTCCACTTT
>13|TRBJ2-1|NA|TRBV2|NA
CASRTGLGSEQFF
TGTGCCAGCAGAACAGGGCTGGGGAGTGAGCAGTTCTTC
>15|TRBJ2-7|NA|TRBV9|NA
CASSVAGAGLQEQYF
TGTGCCAGCAGCGTAGCTGGGGCAGGGCTTCAAGAGCAGTACTTC
>11|TRBJ2-7|NA|TRBV29-1|NA
CSVRQAYEQYF
TGCAGCGTTCGACAAGCCTACGAGCAGTACTTC
>16|TRBJ2-5|NA|TRBV4-2|NA
CASSQDTPQRQETQYF
TGTGCCAGCAGCCAAGATACCCCGCAGCGGCAAGAGACCCAGTACTTC